The sequence of this TCR beta chain was determined in a study of OX40 agonist ivuxolimab in advanced cancers. The CDR3 extends over 15 amino acids. The germline V gene encodes CDR1 SGDLS and CDR2 YYNGEE. Trimming took 2 bases from V and 0 from J, leaving 8 bases between them. Regarding the study as a whole: Expanded peripheral T cells had an undetermined antigen specificity. Patients with a partial response at 0.1-3.0 mg/kg had among the lowest clonal expansion.

Here immunoSEQ multiplex PCR was the method, and the copy in TCRdb shows in-frame clones only, minus some. The table shows about 70,000 clones, with about 81% occurring only once. As for this clone: Its antigen is unidentified.

This chain joins TRBV9 and TRBJ2-2, with D tentatively TRBD1 or TRBD2 (6 bases each). The receptor was isolated from an adult with an advanced solid tumor such as melanoma, head and neck, liver or kidney cancer. Sequencing was performed on CD4+ or CD8+ T cells sorted from blood, taken in a trial of the OX40 agonist ivuxolimab. The chain's CDR3 is CASSVGGANTGELFF. CDR3 nucleotide sequence: TGTGCCAGCAGCGTGGGGGGCGCGAACACCGGGGAGCTGTTTTTT.